Below, 32 T cell receptor beta chains from the same sample are listed, as sequenced in a study of technical replicates of blood from a handful of donors. Using immunoSEQ multiplex PCR, the repertoire was profiled, and TCRdb retains in-frame clones only, with some absent. The data show more than 65,000 clones, around 90% seen once. The sample comprised T cells isolated from PBMCs. These receptors were obtained from a human donor in good health.

Only a few counts were recorded for this clone. The J gene is TRBJ1-2, the V gene TRBV6-5; TRBD1 matches 7 bases. The CDR3 extends over 13 amino acids. With V trimmed by 5 bases and J by 5 bases, 5 bases remained unmatched. CDR1 is MNHEY, CDR2 SVGAGI, per germline. The CDR3 region is CASSQDRMYGYTF. The CDR3 region has the DNA TGTGCCAGCAGTCAGGACAGGATGTATGGCTACACCTTC.

The CDR3 reads CASSDGRGGNEQFF. Written as DNA, the CDR3 is TGTGCCAGCAGCGACGGGAGGGGGGGAAATGAGCAGTTCTTC. The gene calls are TRBV9 and TRBJ2-1, with TRBD2 matching 8 bases. There are 14 residues in the CDR3. V lost 3 bases and J lost 7; bases outside the gene matches: 6. Germline lookup yields CDR1 SGDLS and CDR2 YYNGEE.

V and J are TRBV7-9 and TRBJ2-3; D is perhaps TRBD1 (5 bases). The germline V and J ends were trimmed by 4 bases and 0 bases, with 11 bases remaining between them. Germline loops: CDR1 SEHNR, CDR2 FQNEAQ (reference sequence). The length of the CDR3 is 15 residues. The CDR3 DNA reads TGTGCCAGCAGCTCGACAGTCTTGAGCACAGATACGCAGTATTTT. It encodes CASSSTVLSTDTQYF.

This sequence joins TRBV28 and TRBJ2-3, with a weak D call TRBD1 (5 bases). Trimming left V 2 bases short and J 3 bases short, with 9 bases between. Germline V lookup: CDR1 MDHEN, CDR2 SYDVKM. The CDR3 runs to 14 residues. CDR3 sequence (DNA): TGTGCCAGCAGTTTAGTGGCAGGGACAGATACGCAGTATTTT. Encoded protein: CASSLVAGTDTQYF. The entire variable domain, with the rest obtained from reference TRBV28 and TRBJ2-3, is as follows: DVKVTQSSRYLVKRTGEKVFLECVQDMDHENMFWYRQDPGLGLRLIYFSYDVKMKEKGDIPEGYSVSREKKERFSLILESASTNQTSMYLCASSLVAGTDTQYFGPGTRLTVL.

This sequence joins TRBV5-1 and TRBJ2-5; 16 nucleotides line up with TRBD2. Losses at the gene ends were 0 bases for V and 5 bases for J; bases not matched to a gene: 1. CDR3 length equals 16 residues. Germline V gives CDR1 SGHRS, CDR2 YFSETQ. The CDR3 region is CASSLEGLAGGETQYF. The DNA for the CDR3 is TGCGCCAGCAGCTTGGAGGGACTAGCGGGAGGGGAGACCCAGTACTTC.

This chain uses TRBV4-1 with TRBJ2-1; tentatively, D is TRBD1 (6 bases). Trimming shortened V by 1 base and J by 1 base, and 8 bases separated the two germline ends. The length of the CDR3 is 15 residues. CDR1 is MGHRA, CDR2 YSYEKL, per germline. For the CDR3, the DNA is TGCGCCAGCAGCCAAGTAGGGGGTTCCTACAATGAGCAGTTCTTC. Amino acids: CASSQVGGSYNEQFF.

The chain joins TRBV6-5 to TRBJ2-3; a possible D gene is TRBD1 (6 bases). The ends were cut back, 4 bases at V and 5 bases at J, with 16 bases in the middle. The CDR3 totals 15 residues. Germline values: CDR1 MNHEY, CDR2 SVGAGI. The CDR3 nucleotides are TGTGCCAGCAGTTGGGGGCAATCGGGTGTAGATACGCAGTATTTT. Amino acids: CASSWGQSGVDTQYF.

This sequence joins TRBV7-9 and TRBJ1-4; 11 bases agree with TRBD1. V was clipped by 1 base and J by 2 bases; unmatched bases: 3. Germline-derived CDR1 and CDR2 are SEHNR and FQNEAQ (reference sequence). The CDR3 is made up of 17 amino acids. The CDR3 spells CASSLGTGGSTNEKLFF. As DNA, the CDR3 is TGTGCCAGCAGCTTAGGGACAGGGGGCTCCACTAATGAAAAACTGTTTTTT.

The rearrangement joins TRBV27 to TRBJ2-7; 9 bases are shared with TRBD1. This CDR3 is built from 17 residues. Germline values: CDR1 MNHEY, CDR2 SMNVEV (reference sequence). The V gene end was trimmed by 3 bases and the J gene end by 3 bases; junction bases not matched to a gene: 12. The CDR3 DNA is TGTGCCAGCAGTTTTACCTCGCCTTTGACAGGGGGCTACGAGCAGTACTTC. It specifies CASSFTSPLTGGYEQYF.

V gene TRBV5-1 combines with J gene TRBJ1-3, with D maybe TRBD1 (6 bases). The CDR3 consists of 16 residues. Germline CDR1 SGHRS, CDR2 YFSETQ. The V gene lost 4 bases and the J gene lost 0 bases, with 14 bases spanning the gap. The CDR3 sequence is CASSQWTEGSGNTIYF. The CDR3 DNA is TGCGCCAGCAGCCAGTGGACAGAGGGCTCTGGAAACACCATATATTTT.

The J gene is TRBJ2-3, the V gene TRBV11-1; 10 bases fit TRBD1. V lost 1 base and J lost 4; bases outside the gene matches: 8. Germline CDR1 and CDR2: SGHAT and FQDESV (reference sequence). This CDR3 region has 17 residues. CDR3 loop: CASSLEWAGQGSDTQYF. The DNA for the CDR3 is TGTGCCAGCAGCTTAGAATGGGCGGGACAGGGGTCAGATACGCAGTATTTT.

This chain joins TRBV6-1 and TRBJ1-1; unclear D gene. CDR1 is MNHNS and CDR2 is SASEGT in the germline V gene. Trimming removed 2 bases from V and 1 base from J, with 5 bases in between. The CDR3 length is 13 residues. CDR3 coding DNA: TGTGCCAGCAGTGAATCGGGGAACACTGAAGCTTTCTTT. As protein: CASSESGNTEAFF.

The gene calls are TRBV5-4 and TRBJ2-7; TRBD1 aligns across 8 bases. From germline, CDR1 is SGHNT and CDR2 YYREEE (reference sequence). CDR3 length: 15 residues. The J segment lost 4 bases and the V segment lost 5 bases, leaving 11 bases of the junction unmatched. The CDR3 region has the DNA TGTGCCAGCAGTTTTACAGGGGGTTTGCCTTACGAGCAGTACTTC. Its translation: CASSFTGGLPYEQYF.

The chain employs TRBV6-5 and TRBJ2-7; the match to TRBD2 covers 10 bases. This CDR3 has 14 residues. The junction had 3 bases not matched to a gene; V was cut back by 1 base and J by 6 bases. The germline gives CDR1 MNHEY, CDR2 SVGAGI. As DNA, the CDR3 is TGTGCCAGCAGTTACTGGGGACTAGCGACCGAGCAGTACTTC. Translating gives CASSYWGLATEQYF.

The J gene is TRBJ2-3, the V gene TRBV9; 14 positions match TRBD2. Germline lookup yields CDR1 SGDLS and CDR2 YYNGEE. The trim removed 3 bases at V and 7 bases at J, leaving 19 bases unmatched. The length of the CDR3 is 20 residues. The CDR3, as DNA: TGTGCCAGCAGCGCACGAGCTCCGGGACTAGCGGGAGTCGCTTCTTATACGCAGTATTTT. This sequence encodes CASSARAPGLAGVASYTQYF.

This clone was counted only a few times. V is TRBV27 and J is TRBJ1-5; 9 bases line up with TRBD1. CDR1 MNHEY and CDR2 SMNVEV come from the germline V gene (reference sequence). This CDR3 has 15 amino acids. The V segment lost 6 bases and the J segment 6 bases; nucleotides outside the gene matches: 9. CDR3 protein: CASREWTGDGQPQHF. In nucleotides, the CDR3 is TGTGCCAGCAGAGAATGGACAGGGGATGGTCAGCCCCAGCATTTT.

The rearrangement uses TRBV27 and TRBJ2-3, with 7 positions matching TRBD1. The CDR3 sequence is 15 residues long. Germline loops: CDR1 MNHEY, CDR2 SMNVEV (reference sequence). With 8 bases clipped from V and 0 bases from J, the junction kept 8 bases outside the gene matches. The CDR3 coding sequence is TGTGCCAGCTCGCTTTGGGACAGAAGCACAGATACGCAGTATTTT. Its protein is CASSLWDRSTDTQYF.

This chain links TRBV28 with TRBJ1-2, with no clear D. The CDR3 consists of 16 residues. Trimming shortened V by 7 bases and J by 0 bases, and 18 bases separated the two germline ends. Germline V gene sequence: CDR1 MDHEN, CDR2 SYDVKM. CDR3 nucleotides: TGTGCCAGCACCTTAGCCCCGACGGAGGCTAACTATGGCTACACCTTC. It encodes CASTLAPTEANYGYTF.

The chain links TRBV18 to TRBJ2-3, with TRBD1 matching over 10 bases. CDR3 length equals 16 residues. V shed 4 bases, J shed 6 bases, and the junction held 10 bases outside the gene matches. Germline V gene lookup returns CDR1 KGHSH and CDR2 LQKENI. The DNA of the CDR3 is TGTGCCAGCTCACACAGACAGGGGGCGAGTGCGGATACGCAGTATTTT. This encodes CASSHRQGASADTQYF.

The rearrangement joins TRBV5-6 to TRBJ2-3, with 12 bases lining up with TRBD2. Trimming at V came to 0 bases and at J to 4 bases, leaving 3 bases not matched to a gene. Germline CDR1 and CDR2: SGHDT and YYEEEE. The CDR3 has 16 amino acids. CDR3 sequence (DNA): TGTGCCAGCAGCTTGGGACTAGCGGGAGATGCAGATACGCAGTATTTT. Protein product: CASSLGLAGDADTQYF.

The rearrangement joins TRBV5-1 to TRBJ2-2; the match to TRBD2 covers 11 bases. V gave up 4 bases and J gave up 4 bases; unmatched junction bases: 6. The CDR3 sequence is 16 residues long. Germline CDR1 reads SGHRS; CDR2 reads YFSETQ. CDR3 residues: CASSLGTSGLTGELFF. The DNA for the CDR3 is TGCGCCAGCAGCCTGGGGACTAGCGGACTCACCGGGGAGCTGTTTTTT.

The chain employs TRBV27 and TRBJ2-1, with D uncertain. V shed 3 bases and J shed 1 base, with 13 bases lying between them. Germline loops: CDR1 MNHEY, CDR2 SMNVEV (reference sequence). This CDR3 is 16 amino acids long. This chain's CDR3 is CASSFSAGHSYNEQFF. The CDR3 coding sequence is TGTGCCAGCAGTTTTTCCGCAGGTCATTCCTACAATGAGCAGTTCTTC.

This chain uses TRBV4-3 with TRBJ2-1; 10 bases are shared with TRBD2. The CDR3 spans 17 residues. Trimming took 3 bases from V and 6 from J; bases not matched to a gene: 11. Germline loops: CDR1 LGHNA, CDR2 YSLEER. In DNA, the CDR3 is TGCGCCAGCAGCCAGCGGGTTTGGACTAGCGGAGGCAATGAGCAGTTCTTC. Translating it yields CASSQRVWTSGGNEQFF.

This clone came up once. J is TRBJ2-3 and V is TRBV5-1; TRBD2 might be the D (5 bases). The V end lost 0 bases, the J end lost 4 bases, and 15 bases lay between the germline ends. This CDR3 is 16 amino acids long. Germline assignment: CDR1 SGHRS and CDR2 YFSETQ. Here the CDR3 DNA reads TGCGCCAGCAGCTTGGATCCGGGCGTGGGAGCAGATACGCAGTATTTT. Its translation: CASSLDPGVGADTQYF.

CDR3 bases: TGTGCCAGCAGTTACGGTCAGATAAGTAATGAAAAACTGTTTTTT. It translates to CASSYGQISNEKLFF. The chain couples TRBV6-5 to TRBJ1-4; no clear D. CDR1 and CDR2 from the germline V gene are MNHEY and SVGAGI. V was trimmed by 2 bases and J by 4 bases, leaving 11 bases between them. The CDR3 runs 15 residues.

The chain uses TRBV5-4 and TRBJ2-3; 9 bases line up with TRBD2. V shed 3 bases and J 1 base; nucleotides not matched to a gene: 6. The CDR3 spans 16 residues. Germline values: CDR1 SGHNT, CDR2 YYREEE (reference sequence). The CDR3 DNA reads as TGTGCCAGCAGCTCGGGCGGACTAGCGCGCACAGATACGCAGTATTTT. Its protein product is CASSSGGLARTDTQYF.

V and J are TRBV10-3 and TRBJ2-1; 8 positions match TRBD2. V trimming: 11 bases; J trimming: 6 bases; junction bases outside the gene matches: 24. CDR3 length: 18 amino acids. Germline CDR1 is ENHRY and CDR2 is SYGVKD. CDR3 sequence reads: CASRVAGSGHLLINEQFF. CDR3 nucleotides: TGTGCCTCCAGAGTAGCGGGATCCGGTCACCTCCTCATCAATGAGCAGTTCTTC.

J is TRBJ2-7 and V is TRBV9, with 10 bases matching TRBD1. This CDR3 region has 14 residues. The V gene end was trimmed by 4 bases and the J gene end by 5 bases; junction bases not matched to a gene: 6. Germline V gives CDR1 SGDLS, CDR2 YYNGEE. CDR3 sequence reads: CASSTGTGVHEQYF. The CDR3 nucleotides are TGTGCCAGCAGCACCGGGACAGGGGTTCACGAGCAGTACTTC.

This chain joins TRBV7-9 and TRBJ2-3, with 10 nucleotides matching TRBD1. The CDR3 runs to 14 residues. Germline assignment: CDR1 SEHNR and CDR2 FQNEAQ (reference sequence). V was pared by 5 bases and J by 6 bases, with 5 bases of the junction left unmatched. Here the CDR3 reads CASSRSTGGDTQYF. The CDR3 bases are TGTGCCAGCAGCAGATCGACAGGGGGCGATACGCAGTATTTT.

The chain carries TRBV5-4 and TRBJ1-3, with 8 bases aligning to TRBD1. Losses at the gene ends were 2 bases for V and 4 bases for J; bases not matched to a gene: 2. CDR1 is SGHNT and CDR2 is YYREEE in the germline V gene (reference sequence). The CDR3 contains 14 residues. The CDR3 protein is CASSLTGGGNTIYF. The DNA for the CDR3 is TGTGCCAGCAGCTTAACAGGGGGAGGAAACACCATATATTTT.

The gene calls are TRBV28 and TRBJ1-5; TRBD1 matches 9 bases. Germline V gene sequence: CDR1 MDHEN, CDR2 SYDVKM. With V trimmed by 6 bases and J by 6 bases, 9 bases remained unmatched. This CDR3 is 15 amino acids long. The CDR3 protein is CASRPQGASRQPQHF. The CDR3 DNA follows: TGTGCCAGCAGACCACAGGGGGCTTCACGTCAGCCCCAGCATTTT.

V gene TRBV9 combines with J gene TRBJ2-7; weak D call: TRBD1 (7 bases). From germline, CDR1 is SGDLS and CDR2 YYNGEE. V was shortened by 4 bases and J by 2 bases, with 16 bases between the two germline ends. This CDR3 is 15 amino acids long. The CDR3: CASSPLGGTAYEQYF. CDR3 bases: TGTGCCAGCAGCCCCCTAGGGGGGACAGCCTACGAGCAGTACTTC.